This TCR beta chain came from a study of blood T cells in healthy people across ages. The CDR3 is 16 amino acids. V lost 7 bases to trimming and J lost 4 bases, with 17 bases between them. Germline V CDR1 and CDR2: SGHTA, FQGNSA. This clonotype has just a few counts. The second PCR ran about 7 to 12 cycles with a sample-barcoded 5' primer and J-beta primers. TCRdb re-analysed the 5' RACE reads in MiXCR, keeping a single row per CDR3 protein. Among fewer than 800,000 distinct CDR3 sequences listed, 45% to 50% were seen once. The material sequenced was blood. This receptor was obtained from a woman between 55 and 75 years old in good health. The rearrangement joins TRBV7-2 to TRBJ2-6, with D maybe TRBD1 (6 bases). CDR3 nucleotide sequence: TGTGCCAGCACGAATAGTTCAGGGGCCGGGGCCAACGTCCTGACTTTC. Its translation: CASTNSSGAGANVLTF.